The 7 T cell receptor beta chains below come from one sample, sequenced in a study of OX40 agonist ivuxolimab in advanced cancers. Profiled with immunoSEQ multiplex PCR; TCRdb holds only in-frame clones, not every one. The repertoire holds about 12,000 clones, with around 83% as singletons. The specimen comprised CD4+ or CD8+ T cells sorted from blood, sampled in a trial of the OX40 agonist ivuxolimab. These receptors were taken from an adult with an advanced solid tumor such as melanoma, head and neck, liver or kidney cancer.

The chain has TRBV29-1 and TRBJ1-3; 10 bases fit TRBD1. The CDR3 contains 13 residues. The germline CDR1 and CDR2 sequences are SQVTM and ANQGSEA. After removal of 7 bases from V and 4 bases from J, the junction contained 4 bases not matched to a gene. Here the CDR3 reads CSAPDRGGNTIYF. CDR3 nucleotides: TGCAGCGCCCCGGACAGGGGGGGAAACACCATATATTTT.

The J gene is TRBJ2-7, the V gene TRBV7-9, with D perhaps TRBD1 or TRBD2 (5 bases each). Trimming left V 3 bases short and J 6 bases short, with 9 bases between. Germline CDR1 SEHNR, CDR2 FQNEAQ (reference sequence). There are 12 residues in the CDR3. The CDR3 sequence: CASSLDGGEQYF. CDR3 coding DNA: TGTGCCAGCAGCTTGGATGGGGGCGAGCAGTACTTC. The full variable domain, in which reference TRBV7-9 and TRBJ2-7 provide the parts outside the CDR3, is DTGVSQNPRHKITKRGQNVTFRCDPISEHNRLYWYRQTLGQGPEFLTYFQNEAQLEKSRLLSDRFSAERPKGSFSTLEIQRTEQGDSAMYLCASSLDGGEQYFGPGTRLTVT.

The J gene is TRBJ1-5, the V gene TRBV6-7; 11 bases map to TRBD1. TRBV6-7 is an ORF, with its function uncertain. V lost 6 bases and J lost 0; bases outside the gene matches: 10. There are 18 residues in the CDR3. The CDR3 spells CASSTGGQGGASNQPQHF. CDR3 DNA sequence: TGTGCCAGCAGCACCGGGGGACAGGGGGGCGCTAGCAATCAGCCCCAGCATTTT.

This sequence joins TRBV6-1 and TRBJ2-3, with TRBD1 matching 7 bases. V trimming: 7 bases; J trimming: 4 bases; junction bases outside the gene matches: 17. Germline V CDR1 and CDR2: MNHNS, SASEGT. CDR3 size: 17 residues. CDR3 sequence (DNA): TGTGCCAGCATTGATCAATTGGGACAGCTCGGCGCAGATACGCAGTATTTT. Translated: CASIDQLGQLGADTQYF.

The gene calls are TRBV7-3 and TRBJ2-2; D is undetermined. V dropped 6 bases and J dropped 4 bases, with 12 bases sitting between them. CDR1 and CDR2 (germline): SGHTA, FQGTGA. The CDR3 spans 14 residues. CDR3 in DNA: TGTGCCAGCAGTCTCGACCGGGCCACCGGGGAGCTGTTTTTT. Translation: CASSLDRATGELFF.

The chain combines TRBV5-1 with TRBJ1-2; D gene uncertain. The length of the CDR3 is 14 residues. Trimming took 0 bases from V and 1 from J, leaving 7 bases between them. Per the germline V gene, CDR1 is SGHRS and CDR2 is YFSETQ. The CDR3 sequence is CASSLDSFNYGYTF. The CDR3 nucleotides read TGCGCCAGCAGCTTGGACAGCTTTAACTATGGCTACACCTTC.

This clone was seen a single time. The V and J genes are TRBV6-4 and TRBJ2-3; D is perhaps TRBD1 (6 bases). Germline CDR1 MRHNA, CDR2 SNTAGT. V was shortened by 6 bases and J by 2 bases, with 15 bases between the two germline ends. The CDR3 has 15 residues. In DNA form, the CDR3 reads TGTGCCAGCAGCGATACAGGGCACAACACAGATACGCAGTATTTT. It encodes CASSDTGHNTDTQYF.